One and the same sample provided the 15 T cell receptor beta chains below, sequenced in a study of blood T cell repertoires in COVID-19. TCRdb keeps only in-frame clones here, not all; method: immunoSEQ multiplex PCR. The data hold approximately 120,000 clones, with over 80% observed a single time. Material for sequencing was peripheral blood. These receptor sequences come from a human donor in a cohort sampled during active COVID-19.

The CDR3 region is CASSPLKDGQGARGYTF. DNA for the CDR3: TGTGCCAGCTCACCACTGAAGGACGGACAGGGGGCGCGGGGCTACACCTTC. This rearrangement joins TRBV18 to TRBJ1-2; 11 bases align to TRBD1. Germline V gives CDR1 KGHSH, CDR2 LQKENI. The CDR3 has 17 amino acids. V trimming: 1 base; J trimming: 8 bases; junction bases outside the gene matches: 12.

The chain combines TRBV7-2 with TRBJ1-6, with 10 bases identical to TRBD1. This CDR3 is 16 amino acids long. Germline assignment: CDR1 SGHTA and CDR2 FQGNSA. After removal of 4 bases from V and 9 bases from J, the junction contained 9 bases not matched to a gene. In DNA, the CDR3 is TGTGCCAGCAGCTCCACCTCCGGGACAGGGGCTTCACCCCTCCACTTT. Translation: CASSSTSGTGASPLHF. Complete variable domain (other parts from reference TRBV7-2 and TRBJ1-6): GAGVSQSPSNKVTEKGKDVELRCDPISGHTALYWYRQSLGQGLEFLIYFQGNSAPDKSGLPSDRFSAERTGGSVSTLTIQRTQQEDSAVYLCASSSTSGTGASPLHFGNGTRLTVT.

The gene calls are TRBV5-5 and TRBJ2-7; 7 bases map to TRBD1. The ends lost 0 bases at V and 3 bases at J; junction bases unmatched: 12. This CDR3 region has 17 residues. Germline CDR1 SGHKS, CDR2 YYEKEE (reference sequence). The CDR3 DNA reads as TGTGCCAGCAGCTTGGTCGCATCTTCGACAGGGCTCTACGAGCAGTACTTC. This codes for CASSLVASSTGLYEQYF.

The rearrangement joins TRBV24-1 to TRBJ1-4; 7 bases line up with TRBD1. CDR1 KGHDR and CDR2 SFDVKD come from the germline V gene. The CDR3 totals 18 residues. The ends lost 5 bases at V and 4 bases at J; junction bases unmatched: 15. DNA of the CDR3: TGTGCCACCAGTGGCCTGGGGGACAGCGAGAGCCATAATGAAAAACTGTTTTTT. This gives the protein CATSGLGDSESHNEKLFF.

The CDR3 spells CASSQDQTSRDTQYF. CDR3 coding DNA: TGCGCCAGCAGCCAAGACCAGACTAGCCGAGATACGCAGTATTTT. The rearrangement uses TRBV4-1 and TRBJ2-3; TRBD2 matches at 7 bases. The CDR3 has 15 amino acids. Germline loops: CDR1 MGHRA, CDR2 YSYEKL. V lost 0 bases and J lost 5; bases outside the gene matches: 5.

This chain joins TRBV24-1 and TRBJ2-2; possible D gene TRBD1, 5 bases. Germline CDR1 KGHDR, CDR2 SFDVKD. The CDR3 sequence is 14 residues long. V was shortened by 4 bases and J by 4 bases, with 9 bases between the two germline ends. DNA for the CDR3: TGTGCCACCAGTGACAGACAGCTCACCGGGGAGCTGTTTTTT. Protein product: CATSDRQLTGELFF.

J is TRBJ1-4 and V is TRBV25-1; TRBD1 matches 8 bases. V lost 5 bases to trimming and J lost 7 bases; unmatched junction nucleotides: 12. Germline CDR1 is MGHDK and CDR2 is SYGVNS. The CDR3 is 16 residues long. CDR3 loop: CASSPWGGTGVEKLFF. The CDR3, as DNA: TGTGCCAGCAGTCCATGGGGGGGGACAGGCGTTGAAAAACTGTTTTTT.

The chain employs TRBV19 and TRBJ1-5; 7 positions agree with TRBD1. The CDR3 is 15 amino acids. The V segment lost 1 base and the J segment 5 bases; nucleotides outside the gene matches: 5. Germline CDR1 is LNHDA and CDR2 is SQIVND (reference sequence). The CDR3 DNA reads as TGTGCCAGTAGTATAGGACAGGGCATTGATCAGCCCCAGCATTTT. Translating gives CASSIGQGIDQPQHF. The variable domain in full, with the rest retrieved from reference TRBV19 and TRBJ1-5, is DGGITQSPKYLFRKEGQNVTLSCEQNLNHDAMYWYRQDPGQGLRLIYYSQIVNDFQKGDIAEGYSVSREKKESFPLTVTSAQKNPTAFYLCASSIGQGIDQPQHFGDGTRLSIL.

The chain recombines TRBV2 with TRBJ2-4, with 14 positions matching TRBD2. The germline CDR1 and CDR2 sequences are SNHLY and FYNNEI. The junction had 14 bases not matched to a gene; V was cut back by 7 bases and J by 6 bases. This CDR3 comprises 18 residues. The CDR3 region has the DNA TGTGCCAGCACCAGAGGGGGACTAGCGGGAGAGCGGGGAAACATTCAGTACTTC. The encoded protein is CASTRGGLAGERGNIQYF.

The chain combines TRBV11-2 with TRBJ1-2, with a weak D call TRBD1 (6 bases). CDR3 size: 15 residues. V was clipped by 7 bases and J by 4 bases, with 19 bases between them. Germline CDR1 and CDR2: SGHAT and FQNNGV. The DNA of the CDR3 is TGTGCCAGCACCCCCTCCGAGGGGGTCATCTATGGCTACACCTTC. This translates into CASTPSEGVIYGYTF.

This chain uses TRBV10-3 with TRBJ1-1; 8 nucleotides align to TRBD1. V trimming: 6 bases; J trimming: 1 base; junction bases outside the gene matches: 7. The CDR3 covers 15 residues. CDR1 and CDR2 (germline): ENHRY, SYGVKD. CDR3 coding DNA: TGTGCCATCAGGGGTCAGGGGGCCGGGAACACTGAAGCTTTCTTT. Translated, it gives CAIRGQGAGNTEAFF.

The CDR3 here is CASSPEPFGSSYNEQFF. DNA of the CDR3: TGCGCCAGCAGCCCTGAACCATTTGGCAGCTCCTACAATGAGCAGTTCTTC. The chain recombines TRBV5-1 with TRBJ2-1, with no clear D. Per the germline V gene, CDR1 is SGHRS and CDR2 is YFSETQ. The CDR3 covers 17 residues. V lost 4 bases to trimming and J lost 0 bases, with 17 bases between them.

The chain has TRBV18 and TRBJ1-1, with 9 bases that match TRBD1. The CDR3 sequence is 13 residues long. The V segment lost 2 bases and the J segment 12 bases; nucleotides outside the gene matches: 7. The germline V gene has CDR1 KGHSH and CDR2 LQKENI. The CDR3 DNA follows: TGTGCCAGCTCACCAGCCGCCGGACAGGGGTCTTTCTTT. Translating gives CASSPAAGQGSFF.

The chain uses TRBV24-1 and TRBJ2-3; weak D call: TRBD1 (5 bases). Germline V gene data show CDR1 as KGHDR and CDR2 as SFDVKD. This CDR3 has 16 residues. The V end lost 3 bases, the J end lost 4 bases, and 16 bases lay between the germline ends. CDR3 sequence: CATSDPRVPGSDTQYF. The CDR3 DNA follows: TGTGCCACCAGTGATCCCCGAGTACCAGGGTCAGATACGCAGTATTTT.

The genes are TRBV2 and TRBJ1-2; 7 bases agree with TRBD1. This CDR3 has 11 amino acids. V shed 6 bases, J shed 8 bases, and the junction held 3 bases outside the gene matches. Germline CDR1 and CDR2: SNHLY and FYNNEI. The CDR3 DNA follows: TGTGCCAGCAGGGCGGACAGGGGCTACACCTTC. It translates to CASRADRGYTF.